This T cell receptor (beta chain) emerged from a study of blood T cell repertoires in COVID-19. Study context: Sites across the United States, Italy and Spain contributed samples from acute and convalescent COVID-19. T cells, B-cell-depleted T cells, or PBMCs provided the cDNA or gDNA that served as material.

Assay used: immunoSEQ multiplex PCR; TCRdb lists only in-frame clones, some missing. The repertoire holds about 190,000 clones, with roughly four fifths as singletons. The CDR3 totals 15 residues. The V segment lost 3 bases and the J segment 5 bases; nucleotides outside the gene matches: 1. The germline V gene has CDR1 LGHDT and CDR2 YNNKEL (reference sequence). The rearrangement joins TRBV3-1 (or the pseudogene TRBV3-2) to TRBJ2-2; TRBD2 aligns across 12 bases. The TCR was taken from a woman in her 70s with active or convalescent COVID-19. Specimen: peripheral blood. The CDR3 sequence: CASSQGTSGTGELFF. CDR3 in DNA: TGTGCCAGCAGCCAGGGGACTAGCGGGACCGGGGAGCTGTTTTTT.